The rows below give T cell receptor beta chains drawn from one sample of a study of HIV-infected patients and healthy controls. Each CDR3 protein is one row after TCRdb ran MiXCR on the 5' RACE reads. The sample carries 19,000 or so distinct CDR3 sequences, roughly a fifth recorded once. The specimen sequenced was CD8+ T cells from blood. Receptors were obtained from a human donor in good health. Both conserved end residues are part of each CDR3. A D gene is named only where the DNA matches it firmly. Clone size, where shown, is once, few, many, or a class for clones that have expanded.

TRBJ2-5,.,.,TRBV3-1,CASRKSGGPSWETQYF,TGTGCCAGCAGAAAATCAGGGGGGCCCAGTTGGGAGACCCAGTACTTC
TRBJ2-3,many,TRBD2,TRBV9,CASSGGRAGGLTDTQYF,TGTGCCAGCAGCGGAGGAAGAGCGGGAGGGCTCACAGATACGCAGTATTTT
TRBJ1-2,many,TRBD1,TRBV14,CASSQFITGGEDGYTF,TGTGCCAGCAGCCAATTTATCACAGGGGGCGAAGATGGCTACACCTTC
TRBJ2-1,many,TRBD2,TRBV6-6,CASRPLVGGLQDNEQFF,TGTGCCAGCAGACCCCTCGTGGGAGGGCTTCAGGACAATGAGCAGTTCTTC
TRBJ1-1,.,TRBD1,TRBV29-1,CSGEGAWTEAFF,TGCAGCGGAGAGGGGGCTTGGACTGAAGCTTTCTTT
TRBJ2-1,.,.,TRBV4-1,CASSQVYSNNEQFF,TGCGCCAGCAGCCAAGTATACAGTAACAATGAGCAGTTCTTC
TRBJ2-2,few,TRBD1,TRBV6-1,CANSRGFDTGELFF,TGTGCCAACAGCAGGGGGTTTGACACCGGGGAGCTGTTTTTT
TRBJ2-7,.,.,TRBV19,CASTSAWGAYEQYF,TGTGCCAGTACCTCAGCTTGGGGAGCCTACGAGCAGTACTTC
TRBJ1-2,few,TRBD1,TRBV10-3,CAISEGGAYGYTF,TGTGCCATCAGTGAAGGGGGCGCCTATGGCTACACCTTC
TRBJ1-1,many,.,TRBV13,CASSLWEADTEAFF,TGTGCCAGCAGCTTATGGGAGGCGGACACTGAAGCTTTCTTT
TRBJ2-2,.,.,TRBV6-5,CASSLLVGAGELFF,TGTGCCAGCAGTCTCCTGGTGGGTGCCGGGGAGCTGTTTTTT
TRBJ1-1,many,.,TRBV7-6,CASSLGGARTEAFF,TGTGCCAGCAGCTTAGGGGGGGCCCGCACTGAAGCTTTCTTT
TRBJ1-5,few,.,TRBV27,CASRLYSNQPQHF,TGTGCCAGCAGACTATATAGCAATCAGCCCCAGCATTTT
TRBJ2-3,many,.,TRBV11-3,CASSLPGGGDTQYF,TGTGCCAGCAGCTTGCCCGGCGGTGGGGATACGCAGTATTTT
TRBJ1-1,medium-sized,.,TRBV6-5,CASSYSGAGDLMNTEAFF,TGTGCCAGCAGTTACTCGGGTGCGGGGGACCTCATGAACACTGAAGCTTTCTTT
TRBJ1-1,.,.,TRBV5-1,CASSTGAAEAFF,TGCGCCAGCAGCACCGGGGCAGCTGAAGCTTTCTTT